The clone carrying this TCR beta chain showed up many times. Germline V lookup: CDR1 SGHAT, CDR2 FQNNGV. Trimming took 3 bases from V and 4 from J; bases not matched to a gene: 14. The CDR3 is 17 residues long. These data come from a study of T cells in Graves' hyperthyroidism and ophthalmopathy. Amplified TCR beta CDR3 regions came from RNA transcripts. When the TCR CDR3 underwent first-round RT-PCR, the HTBI primer set was used. TCRdb fed the multiplex PCR reads into MiXCR, producing one record per CDR3 protein. The table includes about half a million distinct CDR3 sequences, 20% detected once. Roughly 10 ml of fresh peripheral blood supplied the PBMCs.

This TCR was sampled from a man younger than 35 with Graves' hyperthyroidism. The V and J genes are TRBV11-2 and TRBJ2-7; 8 bases fit TRBD1. Sequenced sample: blood. The CDR3 DNA reads as TGTGCCAGCAGCTTTCTGGTAGGACAGGGTTTAGTTTACGAGCAGTACTTC. It codes for CASSFLVGQGLVYEQYF.